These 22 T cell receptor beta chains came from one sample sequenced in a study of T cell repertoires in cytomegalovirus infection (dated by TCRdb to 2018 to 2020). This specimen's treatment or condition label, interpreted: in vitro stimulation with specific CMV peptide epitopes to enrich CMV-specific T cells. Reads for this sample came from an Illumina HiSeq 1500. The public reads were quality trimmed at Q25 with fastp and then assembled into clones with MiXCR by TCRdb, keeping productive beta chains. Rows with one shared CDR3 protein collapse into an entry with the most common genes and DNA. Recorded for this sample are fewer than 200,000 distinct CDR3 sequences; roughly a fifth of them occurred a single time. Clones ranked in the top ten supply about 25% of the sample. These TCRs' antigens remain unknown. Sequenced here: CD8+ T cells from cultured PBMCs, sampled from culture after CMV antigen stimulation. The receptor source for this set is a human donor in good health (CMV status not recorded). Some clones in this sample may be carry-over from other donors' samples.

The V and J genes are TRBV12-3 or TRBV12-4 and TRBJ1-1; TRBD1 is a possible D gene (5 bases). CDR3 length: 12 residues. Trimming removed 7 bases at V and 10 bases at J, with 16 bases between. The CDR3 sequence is CASTPSGWRAFF. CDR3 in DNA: TGTGCCAGCACCCCCTCAGGGTGGAGAGCTTTCTTT.

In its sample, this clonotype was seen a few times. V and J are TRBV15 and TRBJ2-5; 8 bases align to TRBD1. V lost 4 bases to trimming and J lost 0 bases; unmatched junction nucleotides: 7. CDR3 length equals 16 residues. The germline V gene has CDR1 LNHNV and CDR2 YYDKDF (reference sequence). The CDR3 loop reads CATSTGDRTYQETQYF. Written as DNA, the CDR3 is TGTGCCACCAGCACCGGGGACAGGACTTACCAAGAGACCCAGTACTTC. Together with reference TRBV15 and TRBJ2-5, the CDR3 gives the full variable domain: DAMVIQNPRYQVTQFGKPVTLSCSQTLNHNVMYWYQQKSSQAPKLLFHYYDKDFNNEADTPDNFQSRRPNTSFCFLDIRSPGLGDTAMYLCATSTGDRTYQETQYFGPGTRLLVL.

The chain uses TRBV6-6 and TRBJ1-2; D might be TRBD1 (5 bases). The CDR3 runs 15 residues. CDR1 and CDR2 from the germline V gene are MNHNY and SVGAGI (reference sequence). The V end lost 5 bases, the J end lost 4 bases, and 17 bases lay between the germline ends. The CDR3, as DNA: TGTGCCAGCAGTGTTAGTCGGGGGATTCTCTATGGCTACACCTTC. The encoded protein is CASSVSRGILYGYTF.

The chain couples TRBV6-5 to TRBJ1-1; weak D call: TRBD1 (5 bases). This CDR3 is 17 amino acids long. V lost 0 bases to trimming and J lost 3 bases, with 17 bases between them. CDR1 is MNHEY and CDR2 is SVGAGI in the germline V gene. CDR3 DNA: TGTGCCAGCAGTTACTCCATTGGGGAGGGGAGGGACACTGAAGCTTTCTTT. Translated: CASSYSIGEGRDTEAFF.

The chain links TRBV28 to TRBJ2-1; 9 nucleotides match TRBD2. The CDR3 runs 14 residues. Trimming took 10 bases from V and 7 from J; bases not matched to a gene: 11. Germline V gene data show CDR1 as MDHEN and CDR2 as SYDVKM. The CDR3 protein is CAISPTSGENEQFF. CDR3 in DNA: TGTGCCATCTCACCGACTAGCGGCGAGAATGAGCAGTTCTTC.

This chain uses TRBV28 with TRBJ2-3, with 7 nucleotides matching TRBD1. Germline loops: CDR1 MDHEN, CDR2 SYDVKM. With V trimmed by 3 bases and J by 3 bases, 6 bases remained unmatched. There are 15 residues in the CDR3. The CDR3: CASSLLVQGTDTQYF. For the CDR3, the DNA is TGTGCCAGCAGTTTGTTGGTACAGGGGACAGATACGCAGTATTTT.

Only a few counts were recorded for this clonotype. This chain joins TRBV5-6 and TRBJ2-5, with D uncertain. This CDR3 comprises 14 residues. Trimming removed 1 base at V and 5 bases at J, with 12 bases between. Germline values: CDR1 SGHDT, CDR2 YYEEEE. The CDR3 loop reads CASSLWQMVETQYF. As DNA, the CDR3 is TGTGCCAGCAGCTTGTGGCAGATGGTTGAGACCCAGTACTTC.

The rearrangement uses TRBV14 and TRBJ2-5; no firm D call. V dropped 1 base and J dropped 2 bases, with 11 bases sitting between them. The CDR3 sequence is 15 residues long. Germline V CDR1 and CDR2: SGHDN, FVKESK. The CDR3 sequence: CASSQGNSYQETQYF. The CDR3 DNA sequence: TGTGCCAGCAGCCAAGGGAATAGCTATCAAGAGACCCAGTACTTC.

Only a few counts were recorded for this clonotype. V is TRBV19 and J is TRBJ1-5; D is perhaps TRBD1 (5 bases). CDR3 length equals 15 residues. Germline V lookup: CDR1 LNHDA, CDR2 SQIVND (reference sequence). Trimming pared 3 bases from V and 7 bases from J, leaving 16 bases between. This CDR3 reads CASSISDSPPQPQHF. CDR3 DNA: TGTGCCAGTAGTATCTCCGACAGCCCTCCACAGCCCCAGCATTTT.

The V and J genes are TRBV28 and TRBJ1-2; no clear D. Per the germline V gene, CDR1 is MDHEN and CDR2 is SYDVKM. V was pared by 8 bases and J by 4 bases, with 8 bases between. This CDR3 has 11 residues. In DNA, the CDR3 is TGTGCCAGCCACCACGGCTATGGCTACACCTTC. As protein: CASHHGYGYTF.

The CDR3 DNA follows: TGTGCCAGCAGTCCGGGCAAAGAGACCCAGTACTTC. Translating gives CASSPGKETQYF. This chain uses TRBV27 with TRBJ2-5; D is ambiguous. V lost 5 bases and J lost 3, with 7 bases in between. The CDR3 length is 12 residues. Germline V gives CDR1 MNHEY, CDR2 SMNVEV (reference sequence).

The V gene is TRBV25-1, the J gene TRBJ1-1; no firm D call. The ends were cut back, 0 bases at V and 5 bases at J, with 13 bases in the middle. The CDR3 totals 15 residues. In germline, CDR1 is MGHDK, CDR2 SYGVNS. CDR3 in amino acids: CASSEYRTPRTEAFF. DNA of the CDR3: TGTGCCAGCAGTGAATATCGGACCCCCCGGACTGAAGCTTTCTTT.

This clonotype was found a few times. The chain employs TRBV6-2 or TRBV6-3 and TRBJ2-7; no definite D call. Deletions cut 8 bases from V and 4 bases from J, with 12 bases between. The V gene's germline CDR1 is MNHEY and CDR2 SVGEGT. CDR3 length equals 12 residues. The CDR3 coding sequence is TGTGCCAGCGGTGTCTACACATACGAGCAGTACTTC. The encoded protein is CASGVYTYEQYF.

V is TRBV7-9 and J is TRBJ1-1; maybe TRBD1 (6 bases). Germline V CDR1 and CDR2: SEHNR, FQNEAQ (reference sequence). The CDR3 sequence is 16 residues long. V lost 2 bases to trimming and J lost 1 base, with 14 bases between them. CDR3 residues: CASSLPAGHQNTEAFF. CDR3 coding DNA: TGTGCCAGCAGCTTACCCGCGGGACACCAGAACACTGAAGCTTTCTTT.

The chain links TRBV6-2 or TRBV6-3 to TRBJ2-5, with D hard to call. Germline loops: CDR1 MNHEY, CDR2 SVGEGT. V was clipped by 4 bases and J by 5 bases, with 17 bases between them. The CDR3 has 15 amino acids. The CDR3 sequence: CASSLADRQRETQYF. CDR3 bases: TGTGCCAGCAGTTTAGCAGACCGGCAACGGGAGACCCAGTACTTC.

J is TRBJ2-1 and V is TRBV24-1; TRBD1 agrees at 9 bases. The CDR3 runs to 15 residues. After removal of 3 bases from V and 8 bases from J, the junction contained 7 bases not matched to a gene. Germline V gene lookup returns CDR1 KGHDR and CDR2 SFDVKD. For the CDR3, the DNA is TGTGCCACCAGTGATCCATACAGGGGGCGGGATGAGCAGTTCTTC. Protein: CATSDPYRGRDEQFF.

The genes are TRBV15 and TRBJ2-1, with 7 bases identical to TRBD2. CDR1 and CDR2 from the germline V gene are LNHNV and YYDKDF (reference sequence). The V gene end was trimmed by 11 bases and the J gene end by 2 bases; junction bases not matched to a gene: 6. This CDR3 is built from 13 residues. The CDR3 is CAARGDAYNEQFF. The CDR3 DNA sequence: TGTGCCGCCCGGGGGGACGCCTACAATGAGCAGTTCTTC.

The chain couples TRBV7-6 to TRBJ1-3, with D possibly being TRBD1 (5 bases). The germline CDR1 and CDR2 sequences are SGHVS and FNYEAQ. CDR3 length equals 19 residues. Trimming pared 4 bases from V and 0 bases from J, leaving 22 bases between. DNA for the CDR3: TGTGCCAGCAGCTATTACCAAGACAGACGGGCGAGCTCTGGAAACACCATATATTTT. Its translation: CASSYYQDRRASSGNTIYF.

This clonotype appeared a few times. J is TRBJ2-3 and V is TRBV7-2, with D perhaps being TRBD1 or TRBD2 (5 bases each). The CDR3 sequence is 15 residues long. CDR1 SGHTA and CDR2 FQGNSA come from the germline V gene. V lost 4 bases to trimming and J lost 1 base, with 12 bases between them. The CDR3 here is CASSWGPGGTDTQYF. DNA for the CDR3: TGTGCCAGCAGCTGGGGACCAGGAGGCACAGATACGCAGTATTTT.

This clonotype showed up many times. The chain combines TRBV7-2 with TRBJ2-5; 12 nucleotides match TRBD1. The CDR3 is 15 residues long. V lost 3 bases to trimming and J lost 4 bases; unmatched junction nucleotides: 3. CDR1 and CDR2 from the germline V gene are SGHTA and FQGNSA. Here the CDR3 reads CASSFGTGGPETQYF. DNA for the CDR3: TGTGCCAGCAGCTTCGGGACAGGGGGCCCAGAGACCCAGTACTTC.

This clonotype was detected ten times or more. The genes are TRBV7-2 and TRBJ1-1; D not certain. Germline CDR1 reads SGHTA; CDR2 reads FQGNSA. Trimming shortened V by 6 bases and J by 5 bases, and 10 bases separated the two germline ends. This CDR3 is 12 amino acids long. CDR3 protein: CASSPSGTEAFF. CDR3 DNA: TGTGCCAGCAGTCCCAGTGGGACTGAAGCTTTCTTT.

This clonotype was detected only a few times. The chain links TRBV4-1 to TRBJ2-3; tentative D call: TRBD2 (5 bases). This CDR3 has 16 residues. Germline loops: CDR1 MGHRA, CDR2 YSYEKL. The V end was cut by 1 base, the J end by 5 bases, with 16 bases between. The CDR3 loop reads CASSQASRFGGDTQYF. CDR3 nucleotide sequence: TGCGCCAGCAGCCAAGCTAGCCGATTCGGCGGAGATACGCAGTATTTT.